The entry below describes one TCR beta chain. TCRdb's table, derived via immunoSEQ multiplex PCR, lists solely in-frame clones and lacks some. The sample holds approximately 420,000 clones, roughly 90% seen once. This entry is derived from a study of Ad26.COV2.S vaccination and SARS-CoV-2 variants. Looking at the study overall: Intramuscular Ad26.COV2.S at 5x10^10 or 1x10^11 viral particles.

Indicated treatment: some 19 received Ad26.COV2.S at low or high dose, single or two shots; about 5 received placebo; per-sample allocation not given. Repertoires come from day 63 after the first vaccine or placebo injection. At a Boston site, the person donating was an adult of 18-55 years. The CDR3 contains 13 residues. Trimming stripped 1 base from V and 4 bases from J, with 8 bases between. Per the germline V gene, CDR1 is SGHNT and CDR2 is YENEEA. The TCR originated in a person between 18 and 65 years old who received the Ad26.COV2.S COVID-19 vaccine or a placebo. Sample: peripheral blood, taken in a trial of Ad26.COV2.S vaccine versus placebo. V gene TRBV11-3 combines with J gene TRBJ2-7; unclear D gene. CDR3 coding DNA: TGTGCCAGCAGCTTAGTACGGCAGTACGAGCAGTACTTC. Protein sequence: CASSLVRQYEQYF.